A single sample is the source of the 27 T cell receptor beta chains below, sequenced in a study of T-cell memory formation after mild COVID-19. TCRdb re-called the 5' RACE reads through MiXCR, storing one row per CDR3 protein. This table has around 300,000 distinct CDR3 sequences, approximately 13% appearing once. The specimen sequenced was PBMCs or a T cell subset sorted from them (not recorded which). All receptors derive from a man between 18 and 35 years old who had mild COVID-19 (a few samples of this study predate the infection). Cell type and time point are not known.

DNA for the CDR3: TGTGCCAGTAGTGCGGGACAGCGCTACGAGCAGTACTTC. Its translation: CASSAGQRYEQYF. The V and J genes are TRBV19 and TRBJ2-7, with D tentatively TRBD1 (7 bases). In germline, CDR1 is LNHDA, CDR2 SQIVND (reference sequence). The CDR3 has 13 amino acids. The V end lost 5 bases, the J end lost 3 bases, and 11 bases lay between the germline ends.

This sequence joins TRBV20-1 and TRBJ2-3; D gene unclear. The germline CDR1 and CDR2 sequences are DFQATT and SNEGSKA (reference sequence). The CDR3 length is 15 residues. V lost 3 bases and J lost 6, with 19 bases in between. The CDR3 protein is CSASIWELDGDTQYF. The CDR3 region has the DNA TGCAGTGCTAGCATATGGGAACTCGATGGGGATACGCAGTATTTT.

J is TRBJ1-3 and V is TRBV7-9; tentative D call: TRBD1 (5 bases). The CDR3 is made up of 16 amino acids. Looked up from germline, CDR1 is SEHNR and CDR2 is FQNEAQ (reference sequence). Between the trimmed V and J ends, which lost 4 bases and 0 bases, there was a span of 13 bases. The CDR3 DNA reads TGTGCCAGCAGCTCGGCAGGGCAATACTCTGGAAACACCATATATTTT. Encoded protein: CASSSAGQYSGNTIYF.

The V and J genes are TRBV28 and TRBJ1-2; 8 nucleotides agree with TRBD1. CDR3 size: 18 residues. The germline CDR1 and CDR2 sequences are MDHEN and SYDVKM. J was trimmed by 7 bases and V by 6 bases; bases with no gene match: 22. CDR3 in DNA: TGTGCCAGCAGGCTACCCGGACAGGGTTTATATGGGCTTCTTGGCTACACCTTC. Encoded protein: CASRLPGQGLYGLLGYTF.

The chain is built from TRBV3-2 and TRBJ2-1; the D call of TRBD2 is as the table states it, not checked on the DNA. TRBV3-2 is termed a pseudogene. This CDR3 comprises 18 residues. The CDR3 here is CASSQDSESRTTLLEQFF. The CDR3 DNA sequence: TGTGCCAGCAGCCAAGATTCCGAGTCCCGGACCACTCTCCTTGAGCAGTTCTTC.

A few counts support this clonotype. The chain is built from TRBV5-1 and TRBJ2-1, with 7 bases lining up with TRBD2. Germline V gene sequence: CDR1 SGHRS, CDR2 YFSETQ. The CDR3 is made up of 15 amino acids. Unmatched junction bases numbered 4, after V lost 0 bases and J lost 4 bases. CDR3 DNA sequence: TGCGCCAGCAGCTTGGGCCGGGGGGATTACAATGAGCAGTTCTTC. Translated: CASSLGRGDYNEQFF.

This clonotype was observed many times. V gene TRBV6-6 combines with J gene TRBJ2-5; the D is unclear. Germline V gene data show CDR1 as MNHNY and CDR2 as SVGAGI (reference sequence). This CDR3 is 11 amino acids long. V was clipped by 2 bases and J by 4 bases, with 2 bases between them. The CDR3 loop reads CASSYTETQYF. The CDR3 nucleotides are TGTGCCAGCAGTTACACAGAGACCCAGTACTTC.

This clonotype was detected ten times or more. V usage is TRBV7-9 and J usage is TRBJ2-1; TRBD2 agrees at 7 bases. Unmatched junction bases numbered 12, after V lost 5 bases and J lost 8 bases. Per germline, CDR1 SEHNR and CDR2 FQNEAQ (reference sequence). The CDR3 has 15 residues. This chain's CDR3 is CASSPLAGPRDEQFF. The CDR3 DNA follows: TGTGCCAGCAGCCCGTTAGCGGGCCCTAGGGATGAGCAGTTCTTC.

This clonotype was detected a few times. The V and J genes are TRBV11-3 and TRBJ2-5; TRBD2 matches 11 bases. The trim removed 4 bases at V and 3 bases at J, leaving 4 bases unmatched. The CDR3 sequence is 15 residues long. In germline, CDR1 is SGHNT, CDR2 YENEEA. CDR3 protein: CASSWGLAAEETQYF. CDR3 sequence (DNA): TGTGCCAGCAGCTGGGGACTAGCGGCGGAAGAGACCCAGTACTTC. The full variable domain, its missing parts supplied by reference TRBV11-3 and TRBJ2-5, is EAGVVQSPRYKIIEKKQPVAFWCNPISGHNTLYWYLQNLGQGPELLIRYENEEAVDDSQLPKDRFSAERLKGVDSTLKIQPAELGDSAVYLCASSWGLAAEETQYFGPGTRLLVL.

The rearrangement links TRBV9 to TRBJ1-2, with 7 bases matching TRBD1. Germline assignment: CDR1 SGDLS and CDR2 YYNGEE. The CDR3 has 12 amino acids. Trimming cost V 3 bases and J 9 bases; bases outside gene matches: 5. The CDR3 nucleotides are TGTGCCAGCAGCGGATACAGGGGAAGCTACACCTTC. It yields the protein CASSGYRGSYTF.

In its sample, this clonotype was seen many times. The J gene is TRBJ2-3, the V gene TRBV2; D is undetermined. CDR1 is SNHLY and CDR2 is FYNNEI in the germline V gene. Trimming pared 3 bases from V and 0 bases from J, leaving 1 base between. The CDR3 sequence is 12 residues long. The CDR3 DNA is TGTGCCAGCAGTGACAGCACAGATACGCAGTATTTT. Its protein product is CASSDSTDTQYF.

V usage is TRBV28 and J usage is TRBJ2-1, with TRBD1 matching 8 bases. The germline V gene encodes CDR1 MDHEN and CDR2 SYDVKM. The CDR3 runs to 14 residues. Germline trimming cut 6 bases from V and 5 bases from J; bases unmatched to any gene: 6. CDR3 coding DNA: TGTGCCAGCAGGCGACAGGGGTGGCACAATGAGCAGTTCTTC. Translated, it gives CASRRQGWHNEQFF.

This clonotype was seen more than once but under ten times. The gene calls are TRBV10-2 and TRBJ2-3; a possible D gene is TRBD2 (7 bases). The CDR3 contains 17 residues. Germline lookup yields CDR1 WSHSY and CDR2 SAAADI. Trimming removed 6 bases from V and 4 bases from J, with 23 bases in between. CDR3 amino acids: CASSRTQSGGAADTQYF. The CDR3 coding sequence is TGCGCCAGCAGCCGAACCCAAAGTGGGGGGGCTGCAGATACGCAGTATTTT.

This clonotype was recorded many times. The rearrangement uses TRBV10-3 and TRBJ1-5; D remains unclear. The CDR3 runs 12 residues. Germline-derived CDR1 and CDR2 are ENHRY and SYGVKD. Trimming shortened V by 2 bases and J by 5 bases, and 4 bases separated the two germline ends. The chain's CDR3 is CAISEVDQPQHF. DNA for the CDR3: TGTGCCATCAGTGAGGTGGATCAGCCCCAGCATTTT.

The V and J genes are TRBV3-1 and TRBJ1-2; no clear D gene. Between the trimmed V and J ends, which lost 4 bases and 5 bases, there was a span of 20 bases. This CDR3 is built from 16 residues. CDR1 and CDR2 from the germline V gene are LGHDT and YNNKEL (reference sequence). The CDR3 nucleotides read TGTGCCAGCAGCCCTTCGTTAGTGGGGAATGGGTATGGCTACACCTTC. The encoded protein is CASSPSLVGNGYGYTF.

This clonotype was seen more than once but under ten times. This sequence joins TRBV29-1 and TRBJ1-1; D not certain. The ends were cut back, 6 bases at V and 1 base at J, with 9 bases in the middle. The germline V gene has CDR1 SQVTM and CDR2 ANQGSEA. The CDR3 totals 12 residues. CDR3 protein: CSVTGGNTEAFF. CDR3 bases: TGCAGCGTAACGGGCGGGAACACTGAAGCTTTCTTT.

This clonotype showed up just a few times. CDR3 DNA: TGTGCCAGCACCATCGGGACGACGCATACGCAGTATTTT. Translation: CASTIGTTHTQYF. V and J are TRBV6-6 and TRBJ2-3, with D perhaps given as TRBD1 or TRBD2 (5 bases each). The CDR3 length is 13 residues. The V end was cut by 7 bases, the J end by 7 bases, with 15 bases between. Germline lookup yields CDR1 MNHNY and CDR2 SVGAGI (reference sequence).

This clonotype was recorded many times. The rearrangement uses TRBV7-9 and TRBJ1-2; D possibly corresponds to TRBD1 (5 bases). This CDR3 comprises 14 residues. Trimming took 1 base from V and 4 from J, leaving 10 bases between them. CDR1 is SEHNR, CDR2 FQNEAQ, per germline (reference sequence). The CDR3 coding sequence is TGTGCCAGCAGCTTAGGGGGGGTAGTCTATGGCTACACCTTC. It yields the protein CASSLGGVVYGYTF. The variable domain in full, with the rest retrieved from reference TRBV7-9 and TRBJ1-2, is DTGVSQNPRHKITKRGQNVTFRCDPISEHNRLYWYRQTLGQGPEFLTYFQNEAQLEKSRLLSDRFSAERPKGSFSTLEIQRTEQGDSAMYLCASSLGGVVYGYTFGSGTRLTVV.

This clonotype was picked up one time. V usage is TRBV20-1 and J usage is TRBJ2-3, with TRBD2 identical over 8 bases. CDR1 and CDR2 (germline): DFQATT, SNEGSKA (reference sequence). The CDR3 spans 12 residues. The J segment lost 6 bases and the V segment lost 7 bases, leaving 6 bases of the junction unmatched. CDR3 DNA sequence: TGCAGTGGCCAGACTAGCGTGGATACGCAGTATTTT. Encoded protein: CSGQTSVDTQYF.

In its sample, this clonotype was seen a few times. The chain is built from TRBV20-1 and TRBJ2-5; D not certain. The CDR3 loop spans 14 amino acids. V gave up 5 bases and J gave up 2 bases, with 15 bases separating them. The V gene's germline CDR1 is DFQATT and CDR2 SNEGSKA (reference sequence). The CDR3 DNA reads TGCAGTGCTCCTCCGAGATTCTTACAAGAGACCCAGTACTTC. It is translated as CSAPPRFLQETQYF.

This clonotype came up a few times. The chain carries TRBV27 and TRBJ2-2, with TRBD1 as a possible D gene (5 bases). This CDR3 comprises 16 residues. Per the germline V gene, CDR1 is MNHEY and CDR2 is SMNVEV (reference sequence). V was clipped by 6 bases and J by 1 base, with 15 bases between them. DNA for the CDR3: TGTGCCAGCAGGCCCCTGGCAGGGAAGAACACCGGGGAGCTGTTTTTT. This encodes CASRPLAGKNTGELFF.

This clonotype was counted many times. The V call is TRBV5-1, the J call TRBJ2-7; TRBD2 is a possible D gene (5 bases). The CDR3 covers 14 residues. The V and J ends lost 5 bases and 3 bases respectively, with 15 bases between them. The germline CDR1 and CDR2 sequences are SGHRS and YFSETQ. The CDR3 is CASSLPDSLYEQYF. CDR3 DNA sequence: TGCGCCAGCAGTCTCCCGGACTCCCTCTACGAGCAGTACTTC.

This clonotype was counted ten times or more. This chain joins TRBV29-1 and TRBJ2-1, with D perhaps matching TRBD2 (5 bases). The CDR3 has 16 amino acids. The V and J ends lost 0 bases and 0 bases respectively, with 12 bases between them. Germline V CDR1 and CDR2: SQVTM, ANQGSEA. CDR3 nucleotide sequence: TGCAGCGTTGAAGAAGATCGCGGGCGCTCCTACAATGAGCAGTTCTTC. It specifies CSVEEDRGRSYNEQFF.

The table lists this clonotype with a few counts. J is TRBJ2-3 and V is TRBV5-1; TRBD2 matches at 12 bases. Germline V lookup: CDR1 SGHRS, CDR2 YFSETQ. The CDR3 loop spans 15 amino acids. V lost 4 bases and J lost 7; bases outside the gene matches: 7. The CDR3: CASSPPTSGGNTQYF. Written as DNA, the CDR3 is TGCGCCAGCAGCCCTCCGACTAGCGGGGGAAATACGCAGTATTTT.

The rearrangement joins TRBV24-1 to TRBJ2-5, with D hard to call. Germline values: CDR1 KGHDR, CDR2 SFDVKD. V lost 3 bases to trimming and J lost 2 bases, with 9 bases between them. There are 14 residues in the CDR3. CDR3 bases: TGTGCCACCAGTGATATCGGGCAGCAAGAGACCCAGTACTTC. Its protein is CATSDIGQQETQYF.

This clonotype was detected a few times. The gene calls are TRBV7-9 and TRBJ1-6; the D is unclear. The V end lost 4 bases, the J end lost 7 bases, and 20 bases lay between the germline ends. CDR1 is SEHNR, CDR2 FQNEAQ, per germline (reference sequence). The CDR3 contains 17 residues. The CDR3 DNA reads as TGTGCCAGCAGCTCATCTCCTGGGGTCAGACAAAATTCACCCCTCCACTTT. Its protein is CASSSSPGVRQNSPLHF.

V and J are TRBV19 and TRBJ1-5; D is possibly TRBD1 (5 bases). The CDR3 totals 14 residues. V gave up 0 bases and J gave up 9 bases, with 12 bases separating them. Per germline, CDR1 LNHDA and CDR2 SQIVND (reference sequence). CDR3 coding DNA: TGTGCCAGTAGTATAGAGACAGCGTTTTCGCCCCAGCATTTT. As protein: CASSIETAFSPQHF.